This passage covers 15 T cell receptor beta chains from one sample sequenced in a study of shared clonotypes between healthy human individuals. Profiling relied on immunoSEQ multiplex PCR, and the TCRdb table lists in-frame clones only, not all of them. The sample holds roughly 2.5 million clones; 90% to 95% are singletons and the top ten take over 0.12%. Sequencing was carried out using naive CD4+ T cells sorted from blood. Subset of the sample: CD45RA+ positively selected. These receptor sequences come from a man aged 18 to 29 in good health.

CDR3 sequence: CASSSAGTNSGNTIYF. CDR3 nucleotide sequence: TGTGCCAGCAGTTCAGCGGGGACAAACTCTGGAAACACCATATATTTT. The gene calls are TRBV6-5 and TRBJ1-3, with D perhaps matching TRBD1 (6 bases). Per germline, CDR1 MNHEY and CDR2 SVGAGI. Trimming took 4 bases from V and 0 from J, leaving 13 bases between them. This CDR3 region has 16 residues.

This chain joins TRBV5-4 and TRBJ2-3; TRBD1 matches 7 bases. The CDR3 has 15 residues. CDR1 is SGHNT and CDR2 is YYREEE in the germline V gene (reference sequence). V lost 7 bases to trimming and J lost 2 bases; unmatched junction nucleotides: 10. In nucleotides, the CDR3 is TGTGCCAGCTCTGCCGGGACAGCTTTCACAGATACGCAGTATTTT. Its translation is CASSAGTAFTDTQYF.

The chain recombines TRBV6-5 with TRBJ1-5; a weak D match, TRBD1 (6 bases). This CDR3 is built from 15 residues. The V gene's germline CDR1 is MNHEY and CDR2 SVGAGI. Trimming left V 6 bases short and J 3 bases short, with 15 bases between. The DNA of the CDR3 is TGTGCCAGCAGGTACAGGGCGACCTACAATCAGCCCCAGCATTTT. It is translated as CASRYRATYNQPQHF.

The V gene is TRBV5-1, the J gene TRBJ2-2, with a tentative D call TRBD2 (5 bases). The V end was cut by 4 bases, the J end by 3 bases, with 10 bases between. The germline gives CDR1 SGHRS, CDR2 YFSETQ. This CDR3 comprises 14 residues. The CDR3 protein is CASSSTRDTGELFF. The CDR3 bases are TGCGCCAGCAGCAGTACTAGGGACACCGGGGAGCTGTTTTTT. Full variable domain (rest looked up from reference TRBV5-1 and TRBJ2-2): KAGVTQTPRYLIKTRGQQVTLSCSPISGHRSVSWYQQTPGQGLQFLFEYFSETQRNKGNFPGRFSGRQFSNSRSEMNVSTLELGDSALYLCASSSTRDTGELFFGEGSRLTVL.

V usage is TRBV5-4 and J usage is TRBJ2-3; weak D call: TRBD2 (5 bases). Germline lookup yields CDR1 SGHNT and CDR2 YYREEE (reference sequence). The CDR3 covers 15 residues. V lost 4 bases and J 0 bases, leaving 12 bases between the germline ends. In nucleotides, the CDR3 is TGTGCCAGCAGCGGAGGACTGCCTAGCACAGATACGCAGTATTTT. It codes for CASSGGLPSTDTQYF.

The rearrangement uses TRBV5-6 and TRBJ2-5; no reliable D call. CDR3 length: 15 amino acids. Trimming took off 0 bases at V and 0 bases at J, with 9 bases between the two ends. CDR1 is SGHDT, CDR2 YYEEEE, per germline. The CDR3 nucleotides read TGTGCCAGCAGCTTGGGACATAAGTACCAAGAGACCCAGTACTTC. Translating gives CASSLGHKYQETQYF. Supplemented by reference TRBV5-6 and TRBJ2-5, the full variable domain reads DAGVTQSPTHLIKTRGQQVTLRCSPKSGHDTVSWYQQALGQGPQFIFQYYEEEERQRGNFPDRFSGHQFPNYSSELNVNALLLGDSALYLCASSLGHKYQETQYFGPGTRLLVL.

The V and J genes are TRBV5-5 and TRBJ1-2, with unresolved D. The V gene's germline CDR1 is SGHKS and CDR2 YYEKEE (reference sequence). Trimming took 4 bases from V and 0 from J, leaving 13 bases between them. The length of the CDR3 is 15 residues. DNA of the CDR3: TGTGCCAGCAGCCATACGACGGGAGCTAACTATGGCTACACCTTC. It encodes CASSHTTGANYGYTF.

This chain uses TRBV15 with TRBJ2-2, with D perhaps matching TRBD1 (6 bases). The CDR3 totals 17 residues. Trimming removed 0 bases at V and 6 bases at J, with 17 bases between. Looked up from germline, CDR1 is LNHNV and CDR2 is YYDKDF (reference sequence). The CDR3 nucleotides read TGTGCCACCAGCAGAGATCTGTCTACCAGGGGTTCCGGGGAGCTGTTTTTT. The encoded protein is CATSRDLSTRGSGELFF.

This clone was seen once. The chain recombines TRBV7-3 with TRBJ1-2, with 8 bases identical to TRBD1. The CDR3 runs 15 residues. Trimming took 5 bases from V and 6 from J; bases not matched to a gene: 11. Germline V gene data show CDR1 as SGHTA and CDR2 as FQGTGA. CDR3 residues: CASSPSGGFDNGYTF. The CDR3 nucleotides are TGTGCCAGCAGCCCGTCAGGGGGCTTTGATAATGGCTACACCTTC.

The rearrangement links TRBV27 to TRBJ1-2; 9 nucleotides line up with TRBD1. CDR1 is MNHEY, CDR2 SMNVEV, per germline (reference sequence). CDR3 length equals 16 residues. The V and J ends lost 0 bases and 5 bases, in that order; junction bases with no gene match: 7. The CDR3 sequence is CASSLSKGTGRYGYTF. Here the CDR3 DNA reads TGTGCCAGCAGTTTATCGAAGGGGACAGGGCGTTATGGCTACACCTTC.

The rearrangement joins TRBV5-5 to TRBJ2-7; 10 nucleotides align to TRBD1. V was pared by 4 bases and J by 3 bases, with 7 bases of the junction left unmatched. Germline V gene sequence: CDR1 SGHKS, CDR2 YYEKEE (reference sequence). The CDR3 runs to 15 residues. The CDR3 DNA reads TGTGCCAGCAGCCGAGGGACAGGGGATTTCTACGAGCAGTACTTC. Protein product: CASSRGTGDFYEQYF.

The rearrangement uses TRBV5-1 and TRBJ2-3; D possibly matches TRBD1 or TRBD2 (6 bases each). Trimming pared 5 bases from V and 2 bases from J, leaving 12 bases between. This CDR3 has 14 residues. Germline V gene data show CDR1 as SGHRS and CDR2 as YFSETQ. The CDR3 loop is CASSSRGDTDTQYF. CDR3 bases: TGCGCCAGCAGTTCGAGGGGGGACACAGATACGCAGTATTTT. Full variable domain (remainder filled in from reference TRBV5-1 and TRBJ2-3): KAGVTQTPRYLIKTRGQQVTLSCSPISGHRSVSWYQQTPGQGLQFLFEYFSETQRNKGNFPGRFSGRQFSNSRSEMNVSTLELGDSALYLCASSSRGDTDTQYFGPGTRLTVL.

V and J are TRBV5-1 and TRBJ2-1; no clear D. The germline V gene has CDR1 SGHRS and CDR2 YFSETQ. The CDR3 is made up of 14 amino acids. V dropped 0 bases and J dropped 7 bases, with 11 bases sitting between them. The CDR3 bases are TGCGCCAGCAGCTTGGATACCCCGTGGAATGAGCAGTTCTTC. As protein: CASSLDTPWNEQFF.

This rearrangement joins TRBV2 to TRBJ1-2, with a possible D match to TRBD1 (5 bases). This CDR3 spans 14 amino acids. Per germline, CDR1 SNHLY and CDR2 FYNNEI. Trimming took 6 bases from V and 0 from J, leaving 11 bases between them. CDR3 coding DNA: TGTGCCAGCAGGGGGGACGGAGCTAACTATGGCTACACCTTC. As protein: CASRGDGANYGYTF.

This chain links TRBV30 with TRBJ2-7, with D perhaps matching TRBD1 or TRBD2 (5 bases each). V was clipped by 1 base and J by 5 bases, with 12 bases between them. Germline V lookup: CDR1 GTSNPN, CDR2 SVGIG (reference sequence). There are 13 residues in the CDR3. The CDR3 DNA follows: TGTGCCTGGAGTGGGGACCTTCGCAACGAGCAGTACTTC. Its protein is CAWSGDLRNEQYF.